Below, 28 T cell receptor beta chains from the same sample are listed, as sequenced in a study of T cell repertoires in cytomegalovirus infection. Each CDR3 protein is one row after TCRdb ran MiXCR on the reads. This sample has 250,000 to 300,000 distinct CDR3 sequences, with 22% found just once. No antigens are known for them. The sample in question was cultured PBMCs, obtained from culture after CMV antigen stimulation. Receptors originate from a human donor in good health (CMV status not recorded). Some clones in this sample may be carry-over from other donors' samples.

Ten or more counts support this clonotype. V and J are TRBV7-2 and TRBJ1-6; D might be TRBD1 (5 bases). Germline CDR1 reads SGHTA; CDR2 reads FQGNSA. Trimming took 3 bases from V and 4 from J, leaving 7 bases between them. The CDR3 spans 14 residues. DNA for the CDR3: TGTGCCAGCAGCTTGGGGGGGTATAATTCACCCCTCCACTTT. Translated, it gives CASSLGGYNSPLHF.

This clonotype was seen at least ten times. The rearrangement links TRBV7-2 to TRBJ2-1; TRBD1 is a possible D gene (5 bases). Germline V gene data show CDR1 as SGHTA and CDR2 as FQGNSA. Trimming took off 0 bases at V and 6 bases at J, with 6 bases between the two ends. This CDR3 is 13 amino acids long. The CDR3 spells CASSLARANEQFF. The CDR3 DNA reads TGTGCCAGCAGCTTAGCCAGGGCCAATGAGCAGTTCTTC.

V gene TRBV27 combines with J gene TRBJ2-4; 12 positions agree with TRBD1. J was trimmed by 10 bases and V by 5 bases; bases with no gene match: 9. Germline V gene data show CDR1 as MNHEY and CDR2 as SMNVEV (reference sequence). The CDR3 consists of 15 residues. The CDR3 coding sequence is TGTGCCAGCAGTCCAGGGACAGGGGGCTGGGGGATTCAGTACTTC. Protein sequence: CASSPGTGGWGIQYF.

CDR3 sequence reads: CASSYLETEAFF. For the CDR3, the DNA is TGTGCCAGCAGTTACCTCGAGACTGAAGCTTTCTTT. The chain carries TRBV6-6 and TRBJ1-1; D remains unclear. The CDR3 loop spans 12 amino acids. Trimming took 2 bases from V and 5 from J, leaving 6 bases between them. From germline, CDR1 is MNHNY and CDR2 SVGAGI (reference sequence).

This clonotype was picked up one time. The chain has TRBV20-1 and TRBJ2-7; TRBD1 aligns across 11 bases. CDR3 length: 15 amino acids. Germline V lookup: CDR1 DFQATT, CDR2 SNEGSKA (reference sequence). Written as DNA, the CDR3 is TGCAGACTAAGACGGACAGGGGGCAAACCCTACGAGCAGTACGTC. As protein: CRLRRTGGKPYEQYV.

The J gene is TRBJ2-6, the V gene TRBV6-5; the D gene could be TRBD1 or TRBD2 (7 bases each). Germline V CDR1 and CDR2: MNHEY, SVGAGI. The CDR3 loop spans 16 amino acids. The ends were cut back, 8 bases at V and 3 bases at J, with 17 bases in the middle. The CDR3 region is CASCRGGRGGANVLTF. The DNA for the CDR3 is TGTGCCAGCTGCAGGGGGGGGCGCGGTGGGGCCAACGTCCTGACTTTC.

This clonotype was seen a handful of times. The chain couples TRBV4-3 to TRBJ2-1, with 8 bases fitting TRBD2. V shed 0 bases and J 10 bases; nucleotides not matched to a gene: 17. The CDR3 spans 18 residues. CDR1 is LGHNA, CDR2 YSLEER, per germline. The DNA for the CDR3 is TGCGCCAGCAGCCAAGATCCCCAACTAGCGGCCTCGACAGCGGAGCAGTTCTTC. Its translation is CASSQDPQLAASTAEQFF.

This sequence joins TRBV30 and TRBJ2-5; tentatively, D is TRBD1 (6 bases). V gave up 4 bases and J gave up 0 bases, with 12 bases separating them. This CDR3 region has 14 residues. The germline CDR1 and CDR2 sequences are GTSNPN and SVGIG (reference sequence). CDR3 DNA sequence: TGTGCCTGGAACAGAGGACAGAACCAAGAGACCCAGTACTTC. This sequence encodes CAWNRGQNQETQYF.

Many counts were recorded for this clonotype. The chain combines TRBV12-3 or TRBV12-4 with TRBJ2-1; 7 bases fit TRBD1. This CDR3 comprises 18 residues. V gave up 3 bases and J gave up 4 bases; unmatched junction bases: 15. CDR3 nucleotides: TGTGCCAGCAGTTTTCCTACAGGGGCGAATTATCAATACAATGAGCAGTTCTTC. It yields the protein CASSFPTGANYQYNEQFF.

The table lists this clonotype with many counts. This rearrangement joins TRBV7-2 to TRBJ2-7, with a possible D match to TRBD1 (6 bases). Deletions cut 3 bases from V and 4 bases from J, with 10 bases between. CDR3 length: 13 amino acids. Germline lookup yields CDR1 SGHTA and CDR2 FQGNSA. The CDR3 DNA follows: TGTGCCAGCAGCTTGGAACAGGGTTACGAGCAGTACTTC. The encoded protein is CASSLEQGYEQYF.

This clonotype was seen a few times. V gene TRBV12-3 or TRBV12-4 combines with J gene TRBJ1-1; 8 bases map to TRBD1. This CDR3 region has 12 residues. V lost 6 bases and J lost 10; bases outside the gene matches: 7. This CDR3 is CASSGQGASAFF. The CDR3 DNA is TGTGCCAGCAGCGGACAGGGAGCCTCAGCTTTCTTT.

This clonotype was observed a handful of times. The V gene is TRBV30, the J gene TRBJ2-2; no firm D call. The CDR3 contains 13 residues. Between the trimmed V and J ends, which lost 1 base and 3 bases, there was a span of 6 bases. The germline CDR1 and CDR2 sequences are GTSNPN and SVGIG (reference sequence). The CDR3 loop is CAWSGYYTGELFF. CDR3 in DNA: TGTGCCTGGAGTGGGTACTACACCGGGGAGCTGTTTTTT. Filled out from reference TRBV30 and TRBJ2-2, the complete variable domain reads SQTIHQWPATLVQPVGSPLSLECTVEGTSNPNLYWYRQAAGRGLQLLFYSVGIGQISSEVPQNLSASRPQDRQFILSSKKLLLSDSGFYLCAWSGYYTGELFFGEGSRLTVL.

This clonotype was seen at least ten times. This chain joins TRBV11-2 and TRBJ1-2, with a tentative D call TRBD1 (6 bases). Trimming took 1 base from V and 5 from J, leaving 14 bases between them. The germline V gene has CDR1 SGHAT and CDR2 FQNNGV. This CDR3 is 15 amino acids long. For the CDR3, the DNA is TGTGCCAGCAGCTTAGGGGCAGGGGTAGGGTATGGCTACACCTTC. This translates into CASSLGAGVGYGYTF.

This chain uses TRBV5-4 with TRBJ2-7, with D uncertain. The germline V gene encodes CDR1 SGHNT and CDR2 YYREEE (reference sequence). Trimming pared 5 bases from V and 6 bases from J, leaving 9 bases between. The CDR3 is made up of 11 amino acids. CDR3: CASSGEGEQYF. The CDR3 DNA follows: TGTGCCAGCAGTGGAGAAGGCGAGCAGTACTTC.

This clonotype was observed at least ten times. The genes are TRBV7-8 and TRBJ1-6, with D possibly being TRBD1 (5 bases). Germline V gives CDR1 SGHVS, CDR2 FQNEAQ. The CDR3 is 16 amino acids. V was cut by 6 bases and J by 7 bases, with 19 bases left in between. Written as DNA, the CDR3 is TGTGCCAGCAGAGTAGGGTCCCGGGGGGAGAATTCACCCCTCCACTTT. Translated, it gives CASRVGSRGENSPLHF.

This clonotype was observed many times. The V call is TRBV12-3 or TRBV12-4, the J call TRBJ1-2, with D hard to call. The CDR3 contains 15 residues. V was pared by 6 bases and J by 4 bases, with 18 bases between. CDR3 in amino acids: CASSLDGQAIYGYTF. DNA of the CDR3: TGTGCCAGCAGCCTGGATGGCCAGGCGATCTATGGCTACACCTTC.

The chain joins TRBV12-3 or TRBV12-4 to TRBJ2-7; the match to TRBD1 covers 8 bases. CDR3 length: 15 amino acids. Trimming at V came to 4 bases and at J to 3 bases, leaving 8 bases not matched to a gene. CDR3 sequence: CASSSLTGVSYEQYV. The CDR3 region has the DNA TGTGCCAGCAGTTCCTTGACAGGGGTCAGCTACGAGCAGTACGTC.

This clonotype is a singleton in its sample. The chain links TRBV10-3 to TRBJ1-2; D call uncertain. V dropped 6 bases and J dropped 7 bases, with 6 bases sitting between them. CDR1 ENHRY and CDR2 SYGVKD come from the germline V gene. The CDR3 runs to 10 residues. This CDR3 is CAIRDAGYTF. CDR3 sequence (DNA): TGTGCCATCAGGGACGCTGGCTACACCTTC.

This clonotype was recorded at least ten times. The chain is built from TRBV7-2 and TRBJ2-5, with TRBD2 identical over 9 bases. The CDR3 spans 16 residues. CDR1 SGHTA and CDR2 FQGNSA come from the germline V gene. Trimming at V came to 5 bases and at J to 4 bases, leaving 11 bases not matched to a gene. DNA for the CDR3: TGTGCCAGCAGCCTCAGCAGGGCGGGAGGGCGAGAGACCCAGTACTTC. Amino acids: CASSLSRAGGRETQYF.

V and J are TRBV10-3 and TRBJ2-7; 8 nucleotides agree with TRBD2. The length of the CDR3 is 14 residues. V was clipped by 10 bases and J by 6 bases; unmatched bases: 14. CDR1 and CDR2 from the germline V gene are ENHRY and SYGVKD. CDR3 nucleotides: TGTGCCACATCGGGAAACGGGAGGGCCGGCGAGCAGTACGTC. This encodes CATSGNGRAGEQYV.

This clonotype was seen a few times. The chain recombines TRBV27 with TRBJ1-2, with D possibly being TRBD1 (5 bases). Trimming took 6 bases from V and 8 from J, leaving 16 bases between them. The CDR3 covers 13 residues. The germline gives CDR1 MNHEY, CDR2 SMNVEV (reference sequence). DNA for the CDR3: TGTGCCAGCAGCCCTGGACACGAAGGGGGCTACACCTTC. Translating it yields CASSPGHEGGYTF.

In regard to this clonotype: Just one base apart from a much larger clone, this may be a read error. The chain has TRBV19 and TRBJ2-3; unclear D gene. Germline CDR1 is LNHDA and CDR2 is SQIVND (reference sequence). V lost 3 bases to trimming and J lost 1 base, with 5 bases between them. This CDR3 is built from 13 residues. The CDR3 region is CASSIHGTDTQYF. CDR3 DNA: TGTGCCAGTAGTATTCACGGCACAGATACGCAGTATTTT.

This clonotype appeared many times. This chain joins TRBV7-2 and TRBJ1-2; no reliable D call. This CDR3 has 12 amino acids. The V end was cut by 5 bases, the J end by 7 bases, with 11 bases between. In germline, CDR1 is SGHTA, CDR2 FQGNSA. The CDR3 DNA reads TGTGCCAGCAGCCCTCGGCGGGGTGGCTACACCTTC. This codes for CASSPRRGGYTF.

This clonotype was seen a few times. The rearrangement uses TRBV6-5 and TRBJ2-7; TRBD2 matches at 7 bases. Germline V gene lookup returns CDR1 MNHEY and CDR2 SVGAGI. CDR3 length: 16 residues. V lost 0 bases and J lost 3; bases outside the gene matches: 8. The CDR3 DNA reads TGTGCCAGCAGTTACTCTCGAGGGAGGGCCTTCTACGAGCAGTACTTC. It specifies CASSYSRGRAFYEQYF.

CDR3 nucleotides: TGCAGTGCTAGAGGGAATCGGTCTAGGCAGGGGAGTAGCGAGCAGTACGTC. It yields the protein CSARGNRSRQGSSEQYV. This rearrangement joins TRBV20-1 to TRBJ2-7, with a possible D match to TRBD1 (6 bases). The CDR3 has 17 amino acids. Germline lookup yields CDR1 DFQATT and CDR2 SNEGSKA (reference sequence). V lost 1 base to trimming and J lost 6 bases, with 25 bases between them.

The table lists this clonotype with many counts. The chain has TRBV6-2 or TRBV6-3 and TRBJ2-3; 7 bases line up with TRBD1. The CDR3 consists of 14 residues. Germline trimming cut 7 bases from V and 2 bases from J; bases unmatched to any gene: 6. CDR1 is MNHEY and CDR2 is SVGEGT in the germline V gene. The CDR3: CASKGAEDTDTQYF. The CDR3 region has the DNA TGTGCCAGCAAGGGGGCGGAAGACACAGATACGCAGTATTTT.

V usage is TRBV7-2 and J usage is TRBJ2-5, with D possibly TRBD2 on 6 matching bases. Germline V gene data show CDR1 as SGHTA and CDR2 as FQGNSA. Deletions cut 5 bases from V and 5 bases from J, with 12 bases between. The CDR3 length is 13 residues. This CDR3 reads CASSVKAGETQYF. In DNA, the CDR3 is TGTGCCAGCAGCGTAAAAGCGGGTGAGACCCAGTACTTC.

This clonotype was seen a handful of times. The chain recombines TRBV6-2 or TRBV6-3 with TRBJ2-1, with D possibly TRBD1 on 6 matching bases. The CDR3 totals 12 residues. Germline values: CDR1 MNHEY, CDR2 SVGEGT. V was pared by 5 bases and J by 7 bases, with 9 bases between. The CDR3 loop is CASSAGQNEQFF. In DNA, the CDR3 is TGTGCCAGCAGTGCCGGACAGAATGAGCAGTTCTTC.